These 5 T cell receptor beta chains came from one sample sequenced in a study of technical replicates of blood from a handful of donors (dated by TCRdb to about 2017). The library was built by means of the immunoSEQ multiplex PCR assay. Held by TCRdb, this immuneACCESS table contains in-frame sequences only and omits some clones. Under half of the omission traces to an unresolved V gene where checked; the cause of the rest is unknown. The sample table shows approximately 94,000 clones, and 96% are seen once. Around 0.37% of the sample lies in the top ten. Sequenced input: T cells isolated from PBMCs. These receptors all stem from a human donor in good health.

This sequence joins TRBV30 and TRBJ1-5, with TRBD1 matching 8 bases. Germline V CDR1 and CDR2: GTSNPN, SVGIG (reference sequence). The CDR3 runs to 12 residues. J lost 4 bases, V lost 8 bases, and 4 bases had no gene match. The CDR3 nucleotides read TGTGCCAGCGGGACAGGTAATCAGCCCCAGCATTTT. Encoded protein: CASGTGNQPQHF.

The rearrangement uses TRBV15 and TRBJ1-1, with TRBD1 identical over 9 bases. Unmatched junction bases numbered 7, after V lost 3 bases and J lost 8 bases. The CDR3 consists of 14 residues. CDR1 is LNHNV, CDR2 YYDKDF, per germline (reference sequence). The CDR3 protein is CATSSTRDRAEAFF. Written as DNA, the CDR3 is TGTGCCACCAGCAGTACCCGGGACAGGGCCGAAGCTTTCTTT.

The chain joins TRBV5-1 to TRBJ2-5; D not resolved. The germline V gene has CDR1 SGHRS and CDR2 YFSETQ. Trimming shortened V by 0 bases and J by 5 bases, and 5 bases separated the two germline ends. The CDR3 runs to 12 residues. CDR3 protein: CASSLDGETQYF. For the CDR3, the DNA is TGCGCCAGCAGCTTGGACGGGGAGACCCAGTACTTC.

The V and J genes are TRBV5-3 and TRBJ2-1; TRBD2 is a possible D gene (5 bases). TRBV5-3 is sorted into the ORF group, with uncertain function. This CDR3 has 16 residues. The germline V and J ends were trimmed by 5 bases and 4 bases, with 19 bases remaining between them. The CDR3 DNA follows: TGTGCCAGAAGATGCCCTAGCAGTTCCACTTACAATGAGCAGTTCTTC. As protein: CARRCPSSSTYNEQFF.

V usage is TRBV5-4 and J usage is TRBJ2-7; TRBD2 aligns across 8 bases. The CDR3 totals 15 residues. J gave up 4 bases and V 3 bases, and 9 bases lay outside the gene matches. Germline V gene lookup returns CDR1 SGHNT and CDR2 YYREEE (reference sequence). The CDR3 here is CASSSNRAGGYEQYF. CDR3 DNA: TGTGCCAGCAGCTCCAACAGGGCGGGGGGATACGAGCAGTACTTC.